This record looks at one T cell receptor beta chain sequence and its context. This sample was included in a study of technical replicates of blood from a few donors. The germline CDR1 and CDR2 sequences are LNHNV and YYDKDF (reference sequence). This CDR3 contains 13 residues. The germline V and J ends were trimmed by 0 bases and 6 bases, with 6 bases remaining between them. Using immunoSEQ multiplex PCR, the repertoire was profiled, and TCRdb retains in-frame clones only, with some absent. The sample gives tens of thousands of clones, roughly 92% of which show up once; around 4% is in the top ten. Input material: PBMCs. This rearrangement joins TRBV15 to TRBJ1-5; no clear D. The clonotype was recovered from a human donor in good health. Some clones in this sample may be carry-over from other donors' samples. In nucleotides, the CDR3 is TGTGCCACCAGCAGAGATCTAGGTCAGCCCCAGCATTTT. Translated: CATSRDLGQPQHF.